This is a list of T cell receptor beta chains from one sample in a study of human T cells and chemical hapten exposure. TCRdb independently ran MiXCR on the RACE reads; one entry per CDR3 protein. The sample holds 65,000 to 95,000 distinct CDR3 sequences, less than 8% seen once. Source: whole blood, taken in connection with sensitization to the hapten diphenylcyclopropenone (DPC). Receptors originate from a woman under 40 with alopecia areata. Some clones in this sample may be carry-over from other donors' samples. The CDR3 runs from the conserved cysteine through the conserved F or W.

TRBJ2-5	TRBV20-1	CSASLRGGFGETQYF
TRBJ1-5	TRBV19	CASKGQSLSNQPQHF
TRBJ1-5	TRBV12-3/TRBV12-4	CASSFIARPGQPQHF
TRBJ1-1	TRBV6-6	CASAATRTVNTEAFF
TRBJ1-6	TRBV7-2	CASSNIGSPLHF
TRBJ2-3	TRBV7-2	CASSTRTGLYGTRTDTQYF
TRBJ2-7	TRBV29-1	CSVAGGSYYEQYF
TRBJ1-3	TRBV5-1	CASSREGFGNTIYF
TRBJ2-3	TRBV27	CASSQTSGDFTDTQYF
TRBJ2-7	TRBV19	CASSIPGGPSYEQYF
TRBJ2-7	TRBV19	CASSMGTIRYEQYF
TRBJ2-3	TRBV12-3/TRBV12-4	CASRVARGIRVSTDTQYF
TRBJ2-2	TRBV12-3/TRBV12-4	CASRREAGELFF
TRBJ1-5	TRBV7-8	CASSSQTGTINQPQHF
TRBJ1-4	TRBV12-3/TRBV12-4	CASSPRRENEKLFF
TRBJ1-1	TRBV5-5	CASSFLPGLVNTEAFF
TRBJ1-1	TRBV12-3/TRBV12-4	CASSLGDRAAFF
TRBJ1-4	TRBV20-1	CSARDVLGKKLFF
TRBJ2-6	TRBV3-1	CASSQWDRGSGANVLTF
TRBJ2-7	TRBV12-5	CASGLPTGTVSYEQYF
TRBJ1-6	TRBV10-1	CASSASGTGSPLHF
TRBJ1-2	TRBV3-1	CASSQVDSRYGYTF
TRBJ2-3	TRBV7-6	CASSNLYGDTQYF
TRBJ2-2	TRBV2	CASSQLAGGPGELFF
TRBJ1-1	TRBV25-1	CASSEWDPDTEAFF
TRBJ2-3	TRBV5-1	CASSTDPTSTDTQYF
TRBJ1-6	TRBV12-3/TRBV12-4	CASSSGQNNSPLHF
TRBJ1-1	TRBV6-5	CASSYSGQGNTEAFF
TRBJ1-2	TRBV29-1	CSDRSGSYGYTF
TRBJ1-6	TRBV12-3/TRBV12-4	CASSFRDRGSPLHF
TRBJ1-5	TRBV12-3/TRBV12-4	CASSARQGWQPQHF
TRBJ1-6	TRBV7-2	CASSYLNRGLDSPLHF
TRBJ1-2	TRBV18	CASSPETGGNYGYTF
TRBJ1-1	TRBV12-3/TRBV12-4	CASNKILGTEAFF
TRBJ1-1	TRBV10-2	CASIPRTGTTNTEAFF
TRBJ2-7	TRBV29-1	CSVQPGTIGEQYF
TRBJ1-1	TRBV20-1	CSASISGHTEAFF
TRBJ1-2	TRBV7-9	CASSLGGAGYTF
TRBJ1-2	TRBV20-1	CSAPPDGINYGYTF
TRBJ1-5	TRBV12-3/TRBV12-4	CASSLGSREGNQPQHF
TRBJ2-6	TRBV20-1	CSARPHHSGANVLTF
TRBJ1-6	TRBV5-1	CASSLALTGPDSPLHF
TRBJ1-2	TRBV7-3	CASSPGGGGAYGYTF
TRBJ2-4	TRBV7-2	CASSLDGSGGGSIQYF
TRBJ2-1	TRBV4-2	CASSQGDFSSYNEQFF
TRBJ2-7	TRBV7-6	CASSLFSGSYEQYF
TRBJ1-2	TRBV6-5	CASSYKNSQGYGYTF
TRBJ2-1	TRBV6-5	CASSYTRGGFPIF